The next 14 T cell receptor beta chains were all read from a single sample in a study of graft-versus-host responses after intestinal transplantation. Irradiated stimulators labeled with violet dye, some 200,000 in number, were plated with some 200,000 CFSE-labeled responders. TCRdb's copy holds only in-frame clones and misses some; the assay was immunoSEQ multiplex PCR. The table shows about 10,000 clones, with roughly 38% occurring only once. Sequencing was performed on alloreactive CD8+ T cells from a mixed lymphocyte reaction culture, taken before intestinal transplant. As for subset: CFSE-low proliferating T cells sorted from approximately 6-day pre-transplant mixed lymphocyte reaction (GvH or HvG direction). The receptor source for this set is a human patient who received an intestinal transplant.

J is TRBJ2-1 and V is TRBV27; maybe TRBD2 (5 bases). There are 15 residues in the CDR3. Germline lookup yields CDR1 MNHEY and CDR2 SMNVEV (reference sequence). Trimming took 5 bases from V and 0 from J, leaving 11 bases between them. In DNA form, the CDR3 reads TGTGCCAGCAGTGTCGGGGTCAGCTCCTACAATGAGCAGTTCTTC. Translation gives CASSVGVSSYNEQFF.

The chain recombines TRBV6-1 with TRBJ1-1, with D unresolved. The germline gives CDR1 MNHNS, CDR2 SASEGT. Trimming shortened V by 6 bases and J by 0 bases, and 8 bases separated the two germline ends. The CDR3 is 13 residues long. The CDR3 bases are TGTGCCAGCAGACGGGGTTTGAACACTGAAGCTTTCTTT. It specifies CASRRGLNTEAFF.

There are a few counts of this clone. The chain carries TRBV28 and TRBJ2-7; possibly TRBD2 for D (6 bases). This CDR3 spans 14 amino acids. CDR1 is MDHEN, CDR2 SYDVKM, per germline. The V end was cut by 5 bases, the J end by 0 bases, with 11 bases between. The CDR3 DNA reads as TGTGCCAGCAGTGCCGGGAGAAACTCCTACGAGCAGTACTTC. Translating it yields CASSAGRNSYEQYF.

V and J are TRBV11-2 and TRBJ1-1; D perhaps matches TRBD1 (5 bases). With 3 bases removed from V and 9 bases from J, the gap between germline ends came to 11 bases. This CDR3 comprises 12 residues. Looked up from germline, CDR1 is SGHAT and CDR2 is FQNNGV. The CDR3 reads CASSLSGPKAFF. The CDR3, as DNA: TGTGCCAGCAGCTTGTCAGGGCCCAAAGCTTTCTTT.

This clone is termed medium-sized. V and J are TRBV27 and TRBJ2-3; TRBD2 aligns across 14 bases. The CDR3 has 17 amino acids. Trimming took 4 bases from V and 2 from J; bases not matched to a gene: 5. Germline V CDR1 and CDR2: MNHEY, SMNVEV (reference sequence). For the CDR3, the DNA is TGTGCCAGCAGTTCGGGACTAGCGGGAGACCTCACAGATACGCAGTATTTT. It translates to CASSSGLAGDLTDTQYF.

This chain connects TRBV13 to TRBJ2-7, with 13 bases matching TRBD2. Losses at the gene ends were 5 bases for V and 3 bases for J; bases not matched to a gene: 4. This CDR3 spans 15 amino acids. Per the germline V gene, CDR1 is PRHDT and CDR2 is FYEKMQ (reference sequence). This CDR3 reads CASSLGTSGIYEQYF. For the CDR3, the DNA is TGTGCCAGCAGCCTCGGGACTAGCGGGATCTACGAGCAGTACTTC.

The chain has TRBV6-5 and TRBJ2-1; the D gene is possibly TRBD1 (6 bases). This CDR3 region has 15 residues. With 5 bases removed from V and 0 bases from J, the gap between germline ends came to 11 bases. Germline CDR1 MNHEY, CDR2 SVGAGI. The CDR3 DNA reads TGTGCCAGCAGTCCAGGGGCCAGCTCCTACAATGAGCAGTTCTTC. This gives the protein CASSPGASSYNEQFF.

This clone was observed a handful of times. The rearrangement links TRBV29-1 to TRBJ2-2; D is undetermined. Trimming cost V 5 bases and J 4 bases, with 8 bases left between them. Germline V gives CDR1 SQVTM, CDR2 ANQGSEA. The CDR3 runs 12 residues. In DNA form, the CDR3 reads TGCAGCGTTCTGTGGGCCACCGGGGAGCTGTTTTTT. Its translation: CSVLWATGELFF.

The V call is TRBV6-1, the J call TRBJ2-7; 9 bases agree with TRBD1. The V and J ends lost 4 bases and 2 bases, in that order; junction bases with no gene match: 6. Looked up from germline, CDR1 is MNHNS and CDR2 is SASEGT. This CDR3 has 15 residues. The CDR3 bases are TGTGCCAGCAGTGCCGGGACAGGGAATCCCTACGAGCAGTACTTC. As protein: CASSAGTGNPYEQYF.

This clone occurred a few times. This chain joins TRBV7-9 and TRBJ2-3; the match to TRBD2 covers 13 bases. There are 16 residues in the CDR3. J gave up 2 bases and V 5 bases, and 4 bases lay outside the gene matches. Germline CDR1 and CDR2: SEHNR and FQNEAQ (reference sequence). The CDR3 loop reads CASSPGTSGVTDTQYF. The CDR3 DNA reads as TGTGCCAGCAGCCCCGGGACTAGCGGGGTCACAGATACGCAGTATTTT.

The genes are TRBV6-5 and TRBJ1-2; D gene ambiguous. Trimming took 5 bases from V and 6 from J, leaving 13 bases between them. Per the germline V gene, CDR1 is MNHEY and CDR2 is SVGAGI. This CDR3 is 13 amino acids long. The DNA for the CDR3 is TGTGCCAGCAGTGCTTTTAAGAGGGATGGCTACACCTTC. This translates into CASSAFKRDGYTF.

The chain carries TRBV4-1 and TRBJ1-1; D is ambiguous. Germline V gene data show CDR1 as MGHRA and CDR2 as YSYEKL. The CDR3 has 12 residues. Trimming took 3 bases from V and 4 from J, leaving 6 bases between them. CDR3 sequence (DNA): TGCGCCAGCAGCCACCCGGGCACTGAAGCTTTCTTT. It encodes CASSHPGTEAFF.

This clone qualifies as medium-sized (0.01 to 0.1%). The V call is TRBV28, the J call TRBJ2-3, with 8 positions matching TRBD1. V shed 3 bases, J shed 4 bases, and the junction held 3 bases outside the gene matches. Germline loops: CDR1 MDHEN, CDR2 SYDVKM. CDR3 length: 14 residues. The CDR3 sequence: CASSLTGEADTQYF. The CDR3 DNA reads TGTGCCAGCAGTTTGACAGGGGAGGCAGATACGCAGTATTTT.

V and J are TRBV5-1 and TRBJ1-2, with TRBD1 matching over 7 bases. CDR1 SGHRS and CDR2 YFSETQ come from the germline V gene. Germline trimming cut 2 bases from V and 0 bases from J; bases unmatched to any gene: 7. The length of the CDR3 is 16 residues. The CDR3 reads CASSFRGTAPNYGYTF. CDR3 in DNA: TGCGCCAGCAGCTTCAGGGGGACAGCACCTAACTATGGCTACACCTTC.